A few counts support the clone carrying this TCR beta chain. The data are from a study of immune characterization of retroperitoneal liposarcoma. Each CDR3 protein gets one entry after TCRdb re-called the PCR reads with MiXCR. Of several thousand distinct CDR3 sequences listed, about 29% are singletons. V was shortened by 2 bases and J by 4 bases, with 9 bases between the two germline ends. The CDR3 is 14 residues long. Germline V gene lookup returns CDR1 SGHNT and CDR2 YYREEE (reference sequence). Sequencing used tumor tissue. This receptor was obtained from a female donor with retroperitoneal liposarcoma. This rearrangement joins TRBV5-4 to TRBJ2-2, with D possibly being TRBD2 (7 bases). CDR3 DNA sequence: TGTGCCAGCAGCTTAGGGGGGGCCACCGGGGAGCTGTTTTTT. It is translated as CASSLGGATGELFF.